This TCR beta chain was found in a study of cytomegalovirus exposure and HLA in healthy donors. The CDR3 loop spans 14 amino acids. Looked up from germline, CDR1 is SGHNT and CDR2 is YYREEE (reference sequence). Trimming took off 4 bases at V and 6 bases at J, with 15 bases between the two ends. Whole-study findings and limits: A later analysis linked a missense DCLRE1C variant to TCR beta V- and J-gene trimming.

Concerning this clone: Its specificity is not known.

Researchers ran the PCR with 60 Vbeta and 13 Jbeta primers. Assay used: immunoSEQ multiplex PCR; TCRdb lists only in-frame clones, some missing. Recorded here are about 48,000 clones; the top ten clones represent approximately 6.6%. Sequencing was performed on PBMCs. V and J are TRBV5-4 and TRBJ2-3, with a possible D match to TRBD2 (6 bases). The origin of this receptor is a male donor in good health and CMV-seropositive. CDR3 sequence (DNA): TGTGCCAGCAGCCCCAGGGCCCGGGGGGATACGCAGTATTTT. This encodes CASSPRARGDTQYF.